This record covers a single T cell receptor beta chain. There are many counts of this clonotype. Its antigen is unknown. Base-call qualities are not available, and no considerably larger clone is one nucleotide away. Amplification of TCR beta CDR3 regions was carried out from RNA transcripts. For the first round of RT-PCR on the TCR CDR3, the HTBI primer set was used together with the Qiagen OneStep RT-PCR kit. Libraries were constructed in a second round of multiplex PCR, after which size selection and purification were performed. Libraries were sequenced paired-end with 100 bp reads on an Illumina HiSeq2000. In the source study's methods: SOAPnuke was used to process the raw data, removing reads that contained adapters or uncalled bases, had a mean Phred below 15, or lacked an exact match to the constant primer or identifier. High-quality paired reads were merged with COPE v1.2.5, and unique nucleotide sequences were defined as clonotypes. MiTCR v1.1 was used to align the clonotypes against IMGT TRBV, TRBD and TRBJ reference segments. The analysis included only V-J combinations with a frequency above 0.0001, which together covered approximately 99% of the repertoires. A TCS score was defined as the ratio between F50 (clonal expansion) and ExV (chaos), using BLOSUM62-based TCRdist between CDR3 peptides within each V-J. Welch's t-statistics and random forest reduced 500 to 550 V-J features to about 12, which were used in a naive Bayes classifier (R e1071). The public reads were run again by TCRdb, first through fastp at Q25 and then through MiXCR, and only productive beta chains were kept. CDR3 protein duplicates are merged, each entry listing the most common genes and DNA. The V and J calls here are based on TCRdb, not the publication. The sample table contains under 300,000 distinct CDR3 sequences; only one count was recorded for 20% to 30% of them. The ten largest account for around 30% of the sample.

Here V drops 8 bases and J drops 3 bases, and the junction holds 3 bases not matched to any gene. The germline V gene sets CDR1 to ENHRY and CDR2 to SYGVKD. The CDR3 holds 12 amino acids from the cysteine to the phenylalanine. Of all the DNA, just the CDR3 is kept, 36 bases in frame from base 1. The sample belongs to a study of T cells in Graves' hyperthyroidism and ophthalmopathy (dated by TCRdb to 2018 to 2020). In terms of the full investigation: Peripheral blood samples were taken at the time of initial diagnosis, prior to any treatment. To identify distinguishing TCR V-J signatures, a discovery cohort of around 98 patients was used, comprising some 45 with Graves' ophthalmopathy and under 60 with stable Graves' hyperthyroidism. Prospective prediction of ophthalmopathy was tested in an independent validation cohort consisting of fewer than 20 hyperthyroidism patients and some 16 patients who later progressed to ophthalmopathy. In addition, the study compared T-cell repertoires in thyroid tissue and in blood from about 6 Graves' hyperthyroidism patients. The 95 to 100 discovery patients were divided at random into training and test sets in a 7:3 ratio. The paper describes TCR Vbeta CDR3 sequencing of more than 120 peripheral blood samples, made up of approximately 40 ophthalmopathy patients, over 70 hyperthyroidism patients and roughly 17 progressor patients. After blood sampling, hyperthyroidism patients were treated with methimazole at a starting dose of 30 mg daily, and ophthalmopathy patients were treated with high-dose intravenous methylprednisolone.

Hyperthyroidism patients were newly diagnosed, with disease duration under 2 months, and aged 18 to 65 years. The study excluded patients with uncontrolled infections, other autoimmune diseases, pregnancy or lactation. Diagnoses were based on clinical symptoms, serum thyroxine and TRAb, thyroid ultrasound and orbital computed tomography. Blood from progressor patients was collected at the time of first diagnosis with hyperthyroidism, before any ophthalmopathy symptoms had appeared. PBMCs were isolated from more than 9 ml of fresh peripheral blood by Ficoll-Paque density gradient centrifugation. Progressor patients were first diagnosed with Graves' hyperthyroidism and then developed ophthalmopathy during follow-up. Total RNA was extracted with Trizol reagent, and quality was checked on an Agilent 2100 Bioanalyzer. General conclusions and limits of the study: Most expanded thyroid clonotypes (frequency above 0.001) were also detected in blood, a finding suggesting that blood repertoires may reflect thyroid immune responses. During validation, the model predicted progression to ophthalmopathy a median of around six months ahead of onset, with more than 60% sensitivity and about 75% specificity. In cross-validation, a model built on a 13 V-J signature told ophthalmopathy apart from stable hyperthyroidism with approximately 90% sensitivity and about 81% specificity, and in testing the same model reached 80%/75%. Sample size was not statistically predetermined, and investigators were not blinded to group allocation.

The sequence was obtained from a man aged 35-49 years with Graves' hyperthyroidism that later progressed to Graves' ophthalmopathy. The chain uses TRBV10-3 and TRBJ2-5; TRBD1 aligns with 7 central bases. Sample: blood. CDR3 protein: CAISDREETQYF. The nucleotide sequence is given as TGTGCCATCTCTGACAGGGAAGAGACCCAGTACTTC.